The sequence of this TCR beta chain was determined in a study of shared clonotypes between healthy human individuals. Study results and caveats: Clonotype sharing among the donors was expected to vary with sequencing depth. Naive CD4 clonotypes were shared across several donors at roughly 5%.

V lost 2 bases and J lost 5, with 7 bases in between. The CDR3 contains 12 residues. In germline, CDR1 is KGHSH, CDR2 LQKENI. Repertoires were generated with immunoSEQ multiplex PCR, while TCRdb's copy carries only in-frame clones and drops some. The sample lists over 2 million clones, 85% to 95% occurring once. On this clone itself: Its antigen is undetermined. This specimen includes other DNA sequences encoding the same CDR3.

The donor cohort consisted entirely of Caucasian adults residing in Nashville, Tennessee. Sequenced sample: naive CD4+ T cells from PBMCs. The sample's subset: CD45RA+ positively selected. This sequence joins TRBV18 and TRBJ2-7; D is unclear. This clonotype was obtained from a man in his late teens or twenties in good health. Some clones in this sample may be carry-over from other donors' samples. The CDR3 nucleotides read TGTGCCAGCTCACCAAGAGGAGACGAGCAGTACTTC. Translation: CASSPRGDEQYF.